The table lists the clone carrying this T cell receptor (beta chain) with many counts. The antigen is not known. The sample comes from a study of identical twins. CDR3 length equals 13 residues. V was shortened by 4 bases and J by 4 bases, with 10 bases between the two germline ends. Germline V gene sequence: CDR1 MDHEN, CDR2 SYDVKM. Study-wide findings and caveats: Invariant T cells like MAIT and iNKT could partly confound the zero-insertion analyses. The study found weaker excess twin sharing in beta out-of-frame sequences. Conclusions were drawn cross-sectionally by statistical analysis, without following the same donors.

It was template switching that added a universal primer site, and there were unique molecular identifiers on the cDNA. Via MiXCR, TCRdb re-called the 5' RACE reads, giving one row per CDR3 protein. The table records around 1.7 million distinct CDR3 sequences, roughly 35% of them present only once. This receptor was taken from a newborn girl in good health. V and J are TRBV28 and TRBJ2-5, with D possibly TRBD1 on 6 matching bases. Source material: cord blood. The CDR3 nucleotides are TGTGCCAGCAGTTCAGGGGCCCCAGAGACCCAGTACTTC. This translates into CASSSGAPETQYF.